These 23 T cell receptor beta chains were sequenced from one sample in a study of Graves' ophthalmopathy and Graves' hyperthyroidism (dated by TCRdb to the late 2010s). Sequenced on an Illumina HiSeq 2000. For repertoire sequencing, TCR beta CDR3 regions were amplified from RNA transcripts. A first-round RT-PCR used HTBI primers with the Qiagen OneStep RT-PCR kit, followed by a second-round multiplex PCR, size selection and purification. The public reads were reprocessed in TCRdb via fastp at Q25 and MiXCR, keeping in-frame beta chains. Every entry covers one CDR3 protein and lists the most common genes and DNA from its rows. For this sample there are around 660,000 distinct CDR3 sequences; over 40% appear just once. Jointly, the top ten make up over 2.5% of the sample. The sequencing sample was made of peripheral blood. The receptor set was obtained from an adult man with Graves' ophthalmopathy.

The rearrangement joins TRBV30 to TRBJ1-1; 9 positions agree with TRBD1. V was pared by 5 bases and J by 5 bases, with 3 bases of the junction left unmatched. Germline lookup yields CDR1 GTSNPN and CDR2 SVGIG (reference sequence). The CDR3 has 12 amino acids. CDR3 region: CAWDGQGTEAFF. Written as DNA, the CDR3 is TGTGCCTGGGACGGACAGGGGACTGAAGCTTTCTTT.

There are many counts of this clonotype. V and J are TRBV20-1 and TRBJ1-6; D gene uncertain. V lost 3 bases and J 0 bases, leaving 3 bases between the germline ends. The germline CDR1 and CDR2 sequences are DFQATT and SNEGSKA (reference sequence). The CDR3 is 13 amino acids. The CDR3 region is CSARSSYNSPLHF. The CDR3 DNA reads as TGCAGTGCTAGGAGCTCCTATAATTCACCCCTCCACTTT.

This clonotype was counted between two and nine times. The chain joins TRBV5-1 to TRBJ2-7; 9 bases agree with TRBD1. The germline V gene has CDR1 SGHRS and CDR2 YFSETQ. V gave up 3 bases and J gave up 4 bases; unmatched junction bases: 11. The CDR3 sequence is 16 residues long. CDR3 loop: CASSSPGTGKIYEQYF. In nucleotides, the CDR3 is TGCGCCAGCAGCTCACCTGGGACAGGGAAAATTTACGAGCAGTACTTC.

There are many counts of this clonotype. This chain uses TRBV7-9 with TRBJ2-7; 7 nucleotides line up with TRBD1. The CDR3 loop spans 17 amino acids. The germline V gene has CDR1 SEHNR and CDR2 FQNEAQ (reference sequence). V shed 0 bases and J 3 bases; nucleotides not matched to a gene: 11. CDR3 in amino acids: CASSLARTGAQSYEQYF. The CDR3 bases are TGTGCCAGCAGCTTAGCTAGGACAGGCGCTCAAAGCTACGAGCAGTACTTC.

The gene calls are TRBV7-8 and TRBJ1-4; D gene uncertain. CDR3 size: 18 residues. Germline-derived CDR1 and CDR2 are SGHVS and FQNEAQ. V lost 6 bases to trimming and J lost 6 bases, with 26 bases between them. The DNA for the CDR3 is TGTGCCAGCAGTCGCTCCCCAACTCTAAACACCAGACATGAAAAACTGTTTTTT. It specifies CASSRSPTLNTRHEKLFF.

This chain joins TRBV20-1 and TRBJ2-2; the match to TRBD2 covers 9 bases. The CDR3 has 14 amino acids. CDR1 DFQATT and CDR2 SNEGSKA come from the germline V gene (reference sequence). V was pared by 2 bases and J by 6 bases, with 4 bases of the junction left unmatched. The CDR3 spells CSARRGLAPGELFF. The DNA for the CDR3 is TGCAGTGCTAGACGCGGACTAGCGCCCGGGGAGCTGTTTTTT.

The chain couples TRBV11-2 to TRBJ2-7; 7 bases align to TRBD1. The V gene's germline CDR1 is SGHAT and CDR2 FQNNGV. With V trimmed by 5 bases and J by 2 bases, 3 bases remained unmatched. This CDR3 has 13 amino acids. DNA for the CDR3: TGTGCCAGCAGCGAGACAGGGACCTACGAGCAGTACTTC. Amino acids: CASSETGTYEQYF.

The rearrangement uses TRBV2 and TRBJ1-5, with 9 bases fitting TRBD1. CDR3 length: 14 residues. Germline CDR1 reads SNHLY; CDR2 reads FYNNEI. J lost 7 bases, V lost 4 bases, and 5 bases had no gene match. The DNA for the CDR3 is TGTGCCAGCAGTGGACAGGGGGTGGGACAGCCCCAGCATTTT. Translating it yields CASSGQGVGQPQHF.

This clonotype showed up just a few times. The CDR3, as DNA: TGTGCCAGCAGTTTGATCGGAGGGGAGACCCAGTACTTC. Its protein product is CASSLIGGETQYF. This chain joins TRBV12-3 or TRBV12-4 and TRBJ2-5; a weak D match, TRBD2 (6 bases). CDR3 length: 13 residues. V shed 3 bases and J shed 5 bases, with 10 bases lying between them.

This chain uses TRBV5-1 with TRBJ2-3; D uncertain. Trimming removed 0 bases at V and 13 bases at J, with 15 bases between. Germline values: CDR1 SGHRS, CDR2 YFSETQ. CDR3 size: 13 residues. DNA for the CDR3: TGCGCCAGCAGCTTGGCCAATCCCCCTAAGAAGTATTTT. Its protein product is CASSLANPPKKYF.

About this clonotype: Likely a read error: the CDR3 ends without its conserved phenylalanine or tryptophan. The chain is built from TRBV7-2 and TRBJ2-5; weak D call: TRBD2 (5 bases). The CDR3 loop spans 14 amino acids. Trimming cost V 0 bases and J 5 bases, with 10 bases left between them. Germline assignment: CDR1 SGHTA and CDR2 FQGNSA. The CDR3 DNA sequence: TGTGCCAGCAGCTTAGCCGGGGTAGGGGAGACCCAGTACCTC. Protein sequence: CASSLAGVGETQYL.

This clonotype was seen repeatedly, ten times or more. This chain's CDR3 is CASSKRDRGSTEAFF. The DNA for the CDR3 is TGTGCCAGTAGTAAGCGGGACAGAGGGAGCACTGAAGCTTTCTTT. V gene TRBV19 combines with J gene TRBJ1-1; 7 bases line up with TRBD1. V lost 4 bases to trimming and J lost 4 bases; unmatched junction nucleotides: 9. This CDR3 comprises 15 residues. Germline CDR1 LNHDA, CDR2 SQIVND (reference sequence).

On this clonotype itself: A much larger clone sits a single nucleotide away, making a read error possible. V usage is TRBV7-2 and J usage is TRBJ2-2; a possible D gene is TRBD2 (6 bases). Germline CDR1 and CDR2: SGHTA and FQGNSA. This CDR3 is 13 amino acids long. CDR3 protein: CASKLTGAGELVF. For the CDR3, the DNA is TGTGCCAGCAAATTGACGGGAGCCGGGGAGCTGGTTTTT.

In this sample, this clonotype turned up many times. The chain recombines TRBV6-1 with TRBJ2-7, with D possibly called TRBD1 or TRBD2 (5 bases each). Germline V gene sequence: CDR1 MNHNS, CDR2 SASEGT. The germline V and J ends were trimmed by 2 bases and 0 bases, with 8 bases remaining between them. This CDR3 has 14 residues. In DNA form, the CDR3 reads TGTGCCAGCAGTGAAAGGGACCCCTCCTACGAGCAGTACTTC. This gives the protein CASSERDPSYEQYF.

This clonotype was seen more than once but under ten times. The chain recombines TRBV7-9 with TRBJ1-1; the match to TRBD1 covers 7 bases. With V trimmed by 8 bases and J by 3 bases, 12 bases remained unmatched. The V gene's germline CDR1 is SEHNR and CDR2 FQNEAQ (reference sequence). The CDR3 runs 15 residues. The CDR3 nucleotides read TGTGCCAGCTCACCCGACAGGGCTTGGGACACTGAAGCTTTCTTT. Residues: CASSPDRAWDTEAFF.

The chain links TRBV2 to TRBJ2-7, with TRBD2 matching 10 bases. The DNA end lines up better with TRBJ2-1; the J call may be wrong. Germline CDR1 is SNHLY and CDR2 is FYNNEI. There are 13 residues in the CDR3. CDR3 loop: CASLAGATNEQFF. The CDR3 DNA reads as TGTGCCAGTCTAGCGGGAGCGACCAATGAGCAGTTCTTC.

This clonotype was detected ten times or more. The germline gene is not matched at one end of the junction; a read error may be the cause. The chain employs TRBV7-9 and TRBJ1-3; D uncertain. Germline loops: CDR1 SEHNR, CDR2 FQNEAQ (reference sequence). CDR3 length: 15 amino acids. The CDR3 here is CASSQSEPSGNTIYF. The CDR3 nucleotides read TGCGCCAGCAGCCAGAGTGAGCCCTCTGGAAACACCATATATTTT.

As for this clonotype: One end of the junction does not line up with germline, which may come from a read error. The rearrangement uses TRBV2 and TRBJ2-6, with D possibly TRBD1 on 6 matching bases. Germline V gene lookup returns CDR1 SNHLY and CDR2 FYNNEI. The length of the CDR3 is 13 residues. The CDR3 DNA reads TGTGACAGCACCGGACCAGGGGCCAACGTTCTGACTTTC. As protein: CDSTGPGANVLTF.

This clonotype has more than one count but fewer than ten. The genes are TRBV11-2 and TRBJ1-5; possible D gene TRBD1, 6 bases. The germline CDR1 and CDR2 sequences are SGHAT and FQNNGV. The V end was cut by 0 bases, the J end by 6 bases, with 15 bases between. The CDR3 runs to 16 residues. The CDR3 DNA sequence: TGTGCCAGCAGCTTAGAATTATGGGGGGGCCGTCAGCCCCAGCATTTT. Translation: CASSLELWGGRQPQHF.

This clonotype was recorded at least ten times. The junction and the germline gene differ at one end; a read error may be behind it. The rearrangement links TRBV10-3 to TRBJ1-6; 7 positions agree with TRBD1. The germline V gene has CDR1 ENHRY and CDR2 SYGVKD. The CDR3 has 16 amino acids. CDR3 protein: CASSYLRTGDNSPLHF. The CDR3, as DNA: TGTGCCAGCAGTTACCTTCGGACAGGAGATAATTCACCCCTCCACTTT.

As regards this clonotype: An end of the junction differs from the germline gene, which may be a read error. The chain combines TRBV25-1 with TRBJ1-3; D not certain. Germline CDR1 and CDR2: MGHDK and SYGVNS. This CDR3 has 15 residues. CDR3 sequence: CTSRDMASSGNTIYF. Written as DNA, the CDR3 is TGTACCAGCAGAGATATGGCGTCCTCTGGAAACACCATATATTTT.

This clonotype was seen ten or more times. The rearrangement joins TRBV2 to TRBJ2-7, with 7 bases aligning to TRBD2. V was pared by 5 bases and J by 6 bases, with 7 bases of the junction left unmatched. CDR1 and CDR2 from the germline V gene are SNHLY and FYNNEI. The CDR3 runs 13 residues. The CDR3 protein is CASSSREVAEQYF. CDR3 nucleotides: TGTGCCAGCAGTTCCCGGGAGGTTGCCGAGCAGTACTTC. Full variable domain (rest looked up from reference TRBV2 and TRBJ2-7): EPEVTQTPSHQVTQMGQEVILRCVPISNHLYFYWYRQILGQKVEFLVSFYNNEISEKSEIFDDQFSVERPDGSNFTLKIRSTKLEDSAMYFCASSSREVAEQYFGPGTRLTVT.

This clonotype has only one observation. The rearrangement uses TRBV10-3 and TRBJ1-6, with D possibly TRBD1 on 5 matching bases. Germline CDR1 and CDR2: ENHRY and SYGVKD. V was cut by 2 bases and J by 5 bases, with 10 bases left in between. The CDR3 is 15 residues long. The CDR3 is CAISEGTENNSPLHF. The CDR3, as DNA: TGTGCCATCAGTGAGGGGACGGAAAATAATTCACCCCTCCACTTT.